This TCR beta chain was recovered during a study of cytomegalovirus exposure and HLA in healthy donors (dated by TCRdb to the late 2010s). At the level of the whole study: An earlier analysis of 587 of the donors reported 250 to 350 Gb of sequence data and 95 million to 140 million unique TCR beta sequences obtained from roughly 180 million T cells. Roughly 300 gigabases of sequencing data and around 85 million unique TCR sequences made up an early release that covered approximately 700 HLA-typed donors. Among the roughly 410 genotyped donors, around 81% belonged to the genetic ancestry cluster associated with self-reported Caucasian donors. The study was designed to test whether signatures of past pathogen exposure could be identified by cataloging public T cell receptors. The study profiled the T cell repertoires of 666 subjects by immunosequencing and related them to cytomegalovirus serostatus. In addition to the first cohort of 666 subjects, a separate validation cohort of 130 or so different subjects was used. High-throughput TCR immunosequencing, statistical association of individual TCRs with disease status, and machine learning were combined to predict cytomegalovirus infection status. To study patterns of TCR occurrence, a later analysis re-analyzed previously published TCR beta repertoires from around 670 donors and added high-resolution HLA genotyping. Rather than using new phenotypic data, the later analysis identified candidate immune exposures from TCR beta sequences and from how often those sequences occurred across donors. An earlier analysis of some 500 of the donors applied high-throughput TCR beta sequencing to assess whether each TCR beta V gene segment acted as functional or pseudogenic. Donor age, sex, ethnicity and CMV serostatus were collected together with the repertoire data. A later genetic analysis took genome-wide SNP genotypes for about 55% of the 666 donors and used that subset as a discovery cohort. Every repertoire in the discovery cohort had been generated on one and the same sequencing platform. Both class I and class II loci were covered by HLA typing, at four-digit resolution. The number of typed donors differed by locus: about 620-640 for A, B, C, DRB1 and DQB1; approximately 520 for DQA1; 600 to 610 for DPA1; and about 450 for DPB1. Four to six DR-DQ haplotypes were handled as single units for association and clustering, since linkage in the cohort was strong. Among 300 to 500 genotyped donors of the cohort, an average of approximately 220,000 unique TCR beta nucleotide sequences was sequenced per donor, of which about 19% were non-productive. What the study reported, not specific to this receptor: When HLA alleles, especially DR and DQ, strongly co-occurred, TCR associations were difficult to assign to individual alleles. In a later genetic analysis, a missense DCLRE1C variant was associated with V-gene and J-gene trimming of TCR beta chains, and the association was replicated in an independent cohort. In a later analysis, most CMV-associated TCR beta chains were found to appear HLA-restricted, with HLA associations seemingly driven largely by CMV exposure. The cohort was sequenced for TCR beta chains only, and without alpha or paired-chain data the features that could be detected were limited. HLA typing was unavailable for some donors at each locus, so association tests used only the typed subset. Broadly in line with IMGT annotations, most TCR beta V segments showed up in productive rearrangements about 87% or about 30% of the time in an earlier analysis of around 550 of the donors. Because counts were too low, more than 15 rarely observed V segments, including chromosome 9 orphons, were left out of the earlier analysis of 500 to 750 of the donors. Compared with the approximately 670-donor mean, donors in an Asian-associated ancestry cluster had fewer N-insertions in productive TCRs, according to a later genetic analysis. Linkage disequilibrium might explain the correlated functional status among segregating V segments, but an unknown experimental factor could not be ruled out. The study listed 164 TCR beta chains as associated with cytomegalovirus. In a later analysis, several top co-occurrence clusters were reported to appear linked to parvovirus B19, influenza, CMV and Epstein-Barr virus. In a later analysis, the rate of TCR association differed among HLA loci, with DRB1 alleles having the most associated TCRs and HLA-C alleles having the fewest. In vitro tests confirmed that three of the cytomegalovirus-associated TCR beta chains recognize cytomegalovirus antigens. CMV serostatus was the only immune exposure information available for the cohort. A group of highly shared sequence variants was considered likely to be a technical artifact of the sequencing pipeline. While some public TCRs were present in many individuals, most TCR sequences turned up only very rarely across donors. Presence/absence analyses assumed roughly uniform sequencing depth across donors, an assumption that may not hold. It was suggested by the authors that the approach could potentially be generalized to other disease states and immunological phenotypes. The classifier was reported to diagnose cytomegalovirus status with high specificity and sensitivity in both the original and validation cohorts. A later analysis associated about 16,000 TCR beta sequences with specific HLA alleles at a false discovery rate of 0.05. A further reported finding was that TCR beta sequences accurately predicted the HLA-A and HLA-B alleles for most subjects in the first cohort. In a later analysis, HLA-associated TCR beta chains showed more clonal expansion and lower generation probabilities than non-associated chains that were equally common. Some IMGT-functional V segments, including TRBV6-2 and TRBV6-3, could not be told apart with the 87-base-pair reads, so those segments were excluded.

This clone was found once. The target of this receptor is not known. The record has no base qualities; no much larger clone is one base away. Library construction relied on the immunoSEQ multiplex PCR assay. The multiplex PCR relied on a mix of 60 forward primers for TCR Vbeta segments and 13 reverse primers for TCR Jbeta segments. Amplification of the CDR3 region of rearranged TCR beta genes was performed with a multiplex PCR assay on genomic DNA. On the Illumina HiSeq System, the amplified TCR beta libraries were sequenced as 87-base-pair reads. The study's own analysis went as follows. A later analysis counted tens of millions of unique TCR beta chains across the roughly 700 repertoires, and roughly 10 million of these chains were shared by at least two donors. Raw reads were error-corrected and collapsed into unique sequences with a nearest-neighbor algorithm that merged closely related sequences to remove PCR and sequencing errors. V, D and J gene segments were assigned by aligning CDR3 sequences to IMGT reference sequences. For a sequence to be retained, a match of at least six nucleotides was required to both a V gene segment and a J gene segment. A rearrangement was called productive if the CDR3 had no stop codons and remained in frame with V and J, and every other rearrangement was called non-productive. Following IMGT convention, CDR3 was defined as the stretch from the second conserved V-encoded cysteine up to the conserved J-encoded phenylalanine. In an earlier analysis of 550 to 650 of the donors, sequences lacking an unambiguous match to a single V gene segment were excluded. An earlier analysis of approximately 590 of the donors called V segments functional above 56.7% productive rearrangements and segregating when the between-donor standard deviation exceeded 5%. A statistical classification framework was built for diagnosing cytomegalovirus status from the catalog of TCR beta chain sequences. V and J gene assignment, in a later analysis, came from comparing TCR nucleotide sequences with IMGT/GENE-DB human TR gene sequences. In a later analysis, CDR3 sequences and most-parsimonious VDJ recombination scenarios were assigned using the TCRdist pipeline. In a later analysis, every TCR beta chain was defined by the combination of its CDR3 amino acid sequence and its V-gene family, and reads without a unique V-gene family were dropped. A later analysis removed roughly 590 highly shared, low-generation-probability nucleotide sequences to deal with suspected cross-contamination and a sequencing artifact. In a later analysis, a clonal expansion index for each public chain was calculated from normalized within-repertoire ranks of inferred template counts. A later analysis computed generation probabilities with a VDJ recombination model fitted to out-of-frame rearrangements, and checked the results against IGoR. Hypergeometric tests were used in a later analysis to score TCR-TCR, TCR-HLA and TCR-CMV co-occurrence, with a repertoire-size bias correction applied to the TCR pairs. A later analysis estimated false discovery rates by permuting HLA or CMV assignments 20 times. In a later analysis, co-occurring TCRs were grouped using DBSCAN, and TCRdist sequence similarity was added for clustering within HLA-allele-positive subsets. Repertoires with fewer than 30,000 or more than 120,000 public chains, plus five repertoires with anomalous nucleotide sharing, were excluded from co-occurrence clustering. Sourced from immuneACCESS, this table was stored by TCRdb with only in-frame sequences that have V and J called. A share of the clones is absent; for the studies checked, an unresolved V gene accounts for under half, and the remainder has no known explanation. V, J and clone size are those of that table, while D and trimming were read from the DNA. The sample table shows about 160,000 clones, and roughly 85% are seen once. Together, the top ten hold around 0.97% of the sample.

V sheds 1 base and J sheds 3 bases, leaving 10 bases between their ends. The germline V gene encodes CDR1 SGHTA and CDR2 FQGNSA. The CDR3 has 14 amino acids, counting the end cysteine and phenylalanine. CDR3 DNA only is kept here, 42 bases in frame from base 1. The cohort consisted of hundreds of healthy bone marrow donors. At the time of sampling, every cohort member was nominally healthy, though immune exposures that went unrecorded were likely present. The donor tested CMV seropositive, placing the donor among the 310 or so seropositive members of the cohort. A peripheral blood sample was collected from each donor, and TCR beta sequencing was performed on peripheral blood mononuclear cells. Genomic DNA extraction from the blood cell samples was performed with the Qiagen DNeasy Blood Extraction Kit.

Sequences were obtained from PBMCs. Here the chain combines TRBV7-2 and TRBJ2-7, with TRBD2 tentatively as D gene (5 bases match). The TCR was taken from a woman between 50 and 59 years old in good health and CMV-seropositive. DNA sequence: TGTGCCAGCAGCTTAGAGAGGGATCTCTACGAGCAGTACTTC. Translated, it gives CASSLERDLYEQYF. Extended through the reference TRBV7-2 and TRBJ2-7 proteins, this CDR3 yields the full variable domain: GAGVSQSPSNKVTEKGKDVELRCDPISGHTALYWYRQSLGQGLEFLIYFQGNSAPDKSGLPSDRFSAERTGGSVSTLTIQRTQQEDSAVYLCASSLERDLYEQYFGPGTRLTVT.